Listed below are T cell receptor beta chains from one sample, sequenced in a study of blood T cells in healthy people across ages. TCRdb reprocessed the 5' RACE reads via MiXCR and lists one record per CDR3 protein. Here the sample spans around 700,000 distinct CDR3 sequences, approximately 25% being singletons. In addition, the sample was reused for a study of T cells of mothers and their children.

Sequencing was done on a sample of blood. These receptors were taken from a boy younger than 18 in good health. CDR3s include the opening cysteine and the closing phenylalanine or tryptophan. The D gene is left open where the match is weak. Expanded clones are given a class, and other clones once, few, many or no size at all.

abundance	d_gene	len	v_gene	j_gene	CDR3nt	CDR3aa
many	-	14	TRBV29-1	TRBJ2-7	TGCAGCGTTGGAGGACACAAAATTTCTGGCGAGCAGTACTTC	CSVGGHKISGEQYF
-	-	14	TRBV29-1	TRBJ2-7	TGCAGCGTTGAAGATAGTCAGGGGATGAGGGAGCAGTACTTC	CSVEDSQGMREQYF
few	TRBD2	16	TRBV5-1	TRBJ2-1	TGCGCCAGCAAGCCTAGCGGGGGGAACTCCTACAATGAGCAGTTCTTC	CASKPSGGNSYNEQFF
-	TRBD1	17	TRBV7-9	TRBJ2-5	TGTGCCAGCAGACCTCTAATAATTACAGGGGGCAGGGAGACCCAGTACTTC	CASRPLIITGGRETQYF
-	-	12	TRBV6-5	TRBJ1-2	TGTGCCAGCGGCCACAGCTCCTACGGCTGCACCTTC	CASGHSSYGCTF
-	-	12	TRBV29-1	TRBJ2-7	TGCAGCGTTGGGGGGGAGCCCTACGAGCAGTACTTC	CSVGGEPYEQYF
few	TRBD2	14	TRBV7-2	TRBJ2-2	TGTGCCAGCAGGGGGGTAGCGGGAGCCGGGGAGCTGTTTTTT	CASRGVAGAGELFF
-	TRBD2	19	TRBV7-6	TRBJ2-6	TGTGCCAGCAGCTTAGAGACTAGCGGGATCGTCCTTGGGGCCAACGTCCTGACTTTC	CASSLETSGIVLGANVLTF
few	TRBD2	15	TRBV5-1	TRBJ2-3	TGCGCCAGCAGTTCAAGCGGGAGAGAGACAGATACGCAGTATTTT	CASSSSGRETDTQYF
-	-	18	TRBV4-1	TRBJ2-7	TGCGCCAGCAGCCAACGTATCGTGTTCGAGGTATCCCCCTACGAGCAGTACTTC	CASSQRIVFEVSPYEQYF
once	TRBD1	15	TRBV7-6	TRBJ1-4	TGTGCCAGCAGGGGACAGGCGGCAACTAATGAAAAACTGTTTTTT	CASRGQAATNEKLFF
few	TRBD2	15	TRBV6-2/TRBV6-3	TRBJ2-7	TGTGCCAGCACCCCCCCTGGACTAGCGGGGTACGAGCAGTACTTC	CASTPPGLAGYEQYF
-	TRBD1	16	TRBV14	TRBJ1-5	TGTGCCAGCAGCCAAGAGGTCAGGGGGGTAGAGCAGCCCCAGCATTTT	CASSQEVRGVEQPQHF